Below, 27 T cell receptor beta chains from the same sample are listed, as sequenced in a study of cytomegalovirus exposure and HLA in healthy donors. The PCR used 60 Vbeta and 13 Jbeta primers. The protocol was immunoSEQ multiplex PCR, while the TCRdb copy is restricted to in-frame clones and leaves out a portion. The data show about 96,000 clones, under 85% seen once. The sample consisted of PBMCs. These receptors came from an older woman in good health and CMV-seropositive.

This clone was found a few times. The junction departs from germline at one end; a sequencing error may be responsible. In nucleotides, the CDR3 is TGTGCCAGCAGCCCCTCGACCTGGGGCGTTTTTTTC. Protein product: CASSPSTWGVFF. V usage is TRBV7-8 and J usage is TRBJ2-7, with D tentatively TRBD1 (5 bases). Germline V gives CDR1 SGHVS, CDR2 FQNEAQ. CDR3 size: 12 residues.

The chain links TRBV9 to TRBJ1-2, with 7 bases lining up with TRBD1. V was pared by 4 bases and J by 5 bases, with 8 bases of the junction left unmatched. CDR3 length: 14 residues. Germline CDR1 reads SGDLS; CDR2 reads YYNGEE. CDR3 nucleotide sequence: TGTGCCAGCAGCCCCCAGACAGGGAGGTATGGCTACACCTTC. Encoded protein: CASSPQTGRYGYTF.

This chain connects TRBV7-6 to TRBJ1-5; D call uncertain. Trimming took 5 bases from V and 2 from J, leaving 7 bases between them. The CDR3 loop spans 13 amino acids. CDR1 is SGHVS, CDR2 FNYEAQ, per germline. The CDR3 spells CASSPKGNQPQHF. The CDR3 DNA sequence: TGTGCCAGCAGCCCTAAAGGCAATCAGCCCCAGCATTTT.

This sequence joins TRBV5-1 and TRBJ2-3, with 7 positions matching TRBD2. Germline assignment: CDR1 SGHRS and CDR2 YFSETQ. This CDR3 is built from 13 residues. The trim removed 3 bases at V and 4 bases at J, leaving 2 bases unmatched. The CDR3 region is CASSYTSADTQYF. DNA for the CDR3: TGCGCCAGCAGCTACACTAGCGCAGATACGCAGTATTTT. Complete variable domain (other parts from reference TRBV5-1 and TRBJ2-3): KAGVTQTPRYLIKTRGQQVTLSCSPISGHRSVSWYQQTPGQGLQFLFEYFSETQRNKGNFPGRFSGRQFSNSRSEMNVSTLELGDSALYLCASSYTSADTQYFGPGTRLTVL.

The rearrangement uses TRBV7-8 and TRBJ2-1; 11 bases map to TRBD2. CDR1 is SGHVS, CDR2 FQNEAQ, per germline. The CDR3 extends over 15 amino acids. The trim removed 5 bases at V and 3 bases at J, leaving 3 bases unmatched. In DNA form, the CDR3 reads TGTGCCAGCAGCGACGGGACTAGCGGCTACAATGAGCAGTTCTTC. Protein sequence: CASSDGTSGYNEQFF.

The V and J genes are TRBV11-2 and TRBJ1-1, with 8 bases lining up with TRBD1. Losses at the gene ends were 2 bases for V and 5 bases for J; bases not matched to a gene: 10. Germline CDR1 SGHAT, CDR2 FQNNGV. The CDR3 consists of 16 residues. As DNA, the CDR3 is TGTGCCAGCAGCTTATGGGCGACAGGGGTGATGACTGAAGCTTTCTTT. Protein product: CASSLWATGVMTEAFF.

This clone came up once. V is TRBV7-6 and J is TRBJ2-2; 7 bases are a match to TRBD1. The V and J ends lost 7 bases and 2 bases, in that order; junction bases with no gene match: 10. Germline lookup yields CDR1 SGHVS and CDR2 FNYEAQ. The CDR3 spans 16 residues. CDR3 nucleotides: TGTGCCAGCATCGGAACACGGGACAGTAACACCGGGGAGCTGTTTTTT. Amino acids: CASIGTRDSNTGELFF.

This clone was observed a few times. This rearrangement joins TRBV7-6 to TRBJ2-3; TRBD2 matches at 7 bases. J gave up 4 bases and V 1 base, and 5 bases lay outside the gene matches. The CDR3 contains 15 residues. The V gene's germline CDR1 is SGHVS and CDR2 FNYEAQ. The CDR3 loop is CASSLGGSQSDTQYF. The DNA for the CDR3 is TGTGCCAGCAGCTTAGGCGGGAGTCAGTCAGATACGCAGTATTTT.

The genes are TRBV28 and TRBJ1-5; 8 bases fit TRBD1. The trim removed 6 bases at V and 7 bases at J, leaving 8 bases unmatched. There are 14 residues in the CDR3. Germline CDR1 MDHEN, CDR2 SYDVKM. The CDR3 DNA follows: TGTGCCAGCAGACAAACAGGGGGTGGGCAGCCCCAGCATTTT. Amino acids: CASRQTGGGQPQHF.

V and J are TRBV6-5 and TRBJ1-1, with D hard to call. V dropped 10 bases and J dropped 4 bases, with 16 bases sitting between them. CDR1 MNHEY and CDR2 SVGAGI come from the germline V gene. The CDR3 has 13 amino acids. The CDR3 bases are TGTGCCACCCGAAAGAGACATATCACTGAAGCTTTCTTT. This sequence encodes CATRKRHITEAFF.

The V call is TRBV29-1, the J call TRBJ1-2, with 11 nucleotides matching TRBD1. Germline CDR1 SQVTM, CDR2 ANQGSEA. This CDR3 contains 11 residues. V trimming: 6 bases; J trimming: 7 bases; junction bases outside the gene matches: 1. CDR3 loop: CSVGTGGGYTF. The CDR3 DNA reads TGCAGCGTAGGGACAGGGGGTGGCTACACCTTC. The full variable domain, with the rest looked up from reference TRBV29-1 and TRBJ1-2, is SAVISQKPSRDICQRGTSLTIQCQVDSQVTMMFWYRQQPGQSLTLIATANQGSEATYESGFVIDKFPISRPNLTFSTLTVSNMSPEDSSIYLCSVGTGGGYTFGSGTRLTVV.

The gene calls are TRBV11-3 and TRBJ2-1, with 7 bases aligning to TRBD2. Germline V CDR1 and CDR2: SGHNT, YENEEA. Trimming cost V 2 bases and J 4 bases; bases outside gene matches: 5. CDR3 length: 15 amino acids. CDR3 DNA: TGTGCCAGCAGCTTAAACGGGAGGCGTTACAATGAGCAGTTCTTC. Protein: CASSLNGRRYNEQFF. Filled out from reference TRBV11-3 and TRBJ2-1, the complete variable domain reads EAGVVQSPRYKIIEKKQPVAFWCNPISGHNTLYWYLQNLGQGPELLIRYENEEAVDDSQLPKDRFSAERLKGVDSTLKIQPAELGDSAVYLCASSLNGRRYNEQFFGPGTRLTVL.

The chain carries TRBV11-3 and TRBJ2-2, with no clear D. V was pared by 5 bases and J by 2 bases, with 12 bases between. The CDR3 has 15 residues. The V gene's germline CDR1 is SGHNT and CDR2 YENEEA. CDR3 in amino acids: CASSAGWQNTGELFF. CDR3 DNA sequence: TGTGCCAGCAGCGCCGGGTGGCAAAACACCGGGGAGCTGTTTTTT.

This clone was counted a single time. V is TRBV13 and J is TRBJ1-2; weak D call: TRBD1 (6 bases). Trimming stripped 6 bases from V and 2 bases from J, with 13 bases between. The CDR3 loop spans 14 amino acids. The V gene's germline CDR1 is PRHDT and CDR2 FYEKMQ (reference sequence). The chain's CDR3 is CASRAAQGNYGYTF. The DNA for the CDR3 is TGTGCCAGCAGAGCCGCCCAGGGGAACTATGGCTACACCTTC. The full variable domain, completed using reference TRBV13 and TRBJ1-2, is AAGVIQSPRHLIKEKRETATLKCYPIPRHDTVYWYQQGPGQDPQFLISFYEKMQSDKGSIPDRFSAQQFSDYHSELNMSSLELGDSALYFCASRAAQGNYGYTFGSGTRLTVV.

This sequence joins TRBV7-9 and TRBJ1-1, with 8 bases that match TRBD1. The CDR3 extends over 16 amino acids. Germline V gene sequence: CDR1 SEHNR, CDR2 FQNEAQ (reference sequence). The trim removed 7 bases at V and 1 base at J, leaving 11 bases unmatched. The CDR3 loop reads CASIPPRGLGNTEAFF. CDR3 sequence (DNA): TGTGCCAGCATCCCACCCAGGGGGCTGGGGAACACTGAAGCTTTCTTT.

This rearrangement joins TRBV7-8 to TRBJ2-7; D ambiguous. V shed 4 bases and J shed 6 bases, with 7 bases lying between them. CDR1 is SGHVS and CDR2 is FQNEAQ in the germline V gene. The CDR3 is 11 amino acids. The CDR3 bases are TGTGCCAGCAGCTCCCCCTCCGAGCAGTACTTC. Translated, it gives CASSSPSEQYF.

About this clone: At one of its ends the junction is not consistent with the germline gene, which may arise from a read error. V and J are TRBV2 and TRBJ2-7; maybe TRBD1 (5 bases). CDR1 SNHLY and CDR2 FYNNEI come from the germline V gene. The CDR3 runs 12 residues. The CDR3 region has the DNA TGTGCCAGCAGTGATCCCTCGCAGGGTTTGCTCTTC. This encodes CASSDPSQGLLF.

The chain uses TRBV5-8 and TRBJ2-6; 8 nucleotides align to TRBD1. Looked up from germline, CDR1 is SGHTS and CDR2 is YDEGEE. The CDR3 totals 18 residues. The J segment lost 1 base and the V segment lost 1 base, leaving 7 bases of the junction unmatched. The CDR3 bases are TGTGCCAGCAGCTTGAACAGGGGGGACCTATCTGGGGCCAACGTCCTGACTTTC. It encodes CASSLNRGDLSGANVLTF.

J is TRBJ1-6 and V is TRBV11-2, with 8 bases matching TRBD1. The CDR3 is 16 residues long. V gave up 6 bases and J gave up 10 bases; unmatched junction bases: 14. CDR1 and CDR2 (germline): SGHAT, FQNNGV. CDR3 loop: CASRDWGQVKGSPLHF. The DNA for the CDR3 is TGTGCCAGCAGAGACTGGGGACAGGTGAAGGGATCACCCCTCCACTTT.

The V gene is TRBV7-2, the J gene TRBJ1-5; a possible D gene is TRBD1 (5 bases). The CDR3 contains 18 residues. V was trimmed by 2 bases and J by 4 bases, leaving 21 bases between them. In germline, CDR1 is SGHTA, CDR2 FQGNSA. Here the CDR3 reads CASSLKGGGVSYNQPQHF. The CDR3 nucleotides read TGTGCCAGCAGCTTAAAAGGAGGAGGGGTCTCATATAATCAGCCCCAGCATTTT.

The CDR3 region is CASSLLGGSGANVLTF. The CDR3 DNA is TGTGCCAGCAGTTTATTGGGGGGTTCTGGGGCCAACGTCCTGACTTTC. The V gene is TRBV27, the J gene TRBJ2-6, with D perhaps TRBD2 (6 bases). With 1 base removed from V and 1 base from J, the gap between germline ends came to 8 bases. This CDR3 has 16 residues. Per the germline V gene, CDR1 is MNHEY and CDR2 is SMNVEV (reference sequence).

This clone showed up just a few times. The chain has TRBV6-5 and TRBJ2-7; 7 bases agree with TRBD1. The length of the CDR3 is 14 residues. Germline CDR1 and CDR2: MNHEY and SVGAGI. Trimming at V came to 5 bases and at J to 6 bases, leaving 10 bases not matched to a gene. The CDR3 region has the DNA TGTGCCAGCAGTCAAACAGGGGCCGGCCTCGAGCAGTACTTC. Its translation: CASSQTGAGLEQYF.

Only a few counts were recorded for this clone. The CDR3 loop reads CASKDTNSPLHF. The CDR3 DNA sequence: TGTGCCAGCAAGGACACTAATTCACCCCTCCACTTT. The chain employs TRBV6-1 and TRBJ1-6, with D possibly matching TRBD1 (5 bases). Germline CDR1 and CDR2: MNHNS and SASEGT. V was trimmed by 7 bases and J by 6 bases, leaving 7 bases between them. There are 12 residues in the CDR3.

The rearrangement links TRBV28 to TRBJ2-4, with 9 bases lining up with TRBD1. CDR3 length equals 16 residues. V gave up 6 bases and J gave up 12 bases; unmatched junction bases: 18. Germline values: CDR1 MDHEN, CDR2 SYDVKM. The CDR3 sequence is CASRPAGTGYLYGQYF. In DNA, the CDR3 is TGTGCCAGCAGACCAGCCGGGACAGGGTACCTTTACGGTCAGTACTTC.

With regard to this clone: At one end the junction does not follow the germline gene, possibly because of a read error. J is TRBJ1-2 and V is TRBV28; possibly TRBD1 for D (5 bases). The length of the CDR3 is 15 residues. Germline lookup yields CDR1 MDHEN and CDR2 SYDVKM. The CDR3 region has the DNA TGTGCCAGCAGTTTTATCGGGGGTCAGGACTATGGCCACACCTTC. It is translated as CASSFIGGQDYGHTF.

A word on this clone: Its ends do not fully match the called genes, so a read error is possible. The V call is TRBV7-9, the J call TRBJ1-4; 8 nucleotides agree with TRBD1. This CDR3 has 14 residues. Germline lookup yields CDR1 SEHNR and CDR2 FQNEAQ (reference sequence). The CDR3 DNA follows: TGTTCCAGCAGCTTAGGACAGGGTACCGAAAAACTGTTTTTT. As protein: CSSSLGQGTEKLFF.

V usage is TRBV28 and J usage is TRBJ1-6; TRBD1 is a possible D gene (5 bases). The CDR3 length is 13 residues. Trimming shortened V by 6 bases and J by 7 bases, and 10 bases separated the two germline ends. Germline loops: CDR1 MDHEN, CDR2 SYDVKM. The CDR3: CASRVTENSPLHF. The CDR3 nucleotides read TGTGCCAGCAGGGTGACAGAAAATTCACCCCTCCACTTT. The complete variable domain, with remaining parts taken from reference TRBV28 and TRBJ1-6, reads DVKVTQSSRYLVKRTGEKVFLECVQDMDHENMFWYRQDPGLGLRLIYFSYDVKMKEKGDIPEGYSVSREKKERFSLILESASTNQTSMYLCASRVTENSPLHFGNGTRLTVT.